This TCR beta chain was recorded in a study of shared clonotypes between healthy human individuals (dated by TCRdb to the early 2020s). Turning to the overall study: Three men and two women, aged 18 to 49 years, made up the cohort. To estimate repertoire size and how much clonotypes are shared between individuals, the study performed deep sequencing of blood TCR repertoires from a few healthy adults. To increase sequencing depth and limit assay-specific biases, TCR repertoire library preparation and sequencing were carried out by different laboratories using diverse techniques. Leukapheresis yielded between about 0.85 and 9 billion PBMCs per donor. Per donor, three plates each were used for CD4 naive and CD4 memory, two for CD8 naive, and one for CD8 memory.

TCR CDR3 regions were amplified from genomic DNA by multiplex PCR using the deep immunoSEQ assay. For each cell subset, the extracted genomic DNA was distributed evenly across all wells of several immunoSEQ 96-well plates, and each plate served as one replicate. For sorted subsets, each replicate PCR was loaded with 200 ng genomic DNA, equivalent to about 30,000 T cell genomes. The purified libraries were quantified using a Qubit 3.0 fluorometer, sized with a Bioanalyzer 2100, and then quantified again using the KAPA Library Quantification kit. Every immunoSEQ 96-well plate was sequenced on a separate single-read 150-cycle Illumina NextSeq 550 flow cell. The original pipeline was this. Because the immunoSEQ output included only junctional sequences and no quality scores, the filtering could not be the same as the filtering used for full-length reads. Sequences were annotated with PyIR, a Python wrapper for IgBLAST v1.9, and V/J genes and CDR3 were assigned using IMGT germline references. Reads with weak V/J assignments (E-value above 1e-6), missing CDR3, stop codons, out-of-frame junctions, or ambiguous translated residues were removed. V3J clonotypes were defined as sequences sharing an identical inferred V gene, J gene, and CDR3 amino acid sequence. The percentage overlap between two repertoires was calculated by dividing the number of shared unique clonotypes by the size of the smaller repertoire. Three approaches were used to assess repertoire richness: RTK rarefaction, the Chao1 estimator, and Recon v2.1 estimates of unobserved clonotypes. For all TCRbeta clonotypes obtained by the gDNA method from a handful of donors, generation probabilities were computed with OLGA. Sourced from immuneACCESS, this table was stored by TCRdb with only in-frame sequences that have V and J called. A share of the clones is absent; for the studies checked, an unresolved V gene accounts for under half, and the remainder has no known explanation. The V and J calls and clone size were taken over from that table, and D and trimming were inferred from the DNA. Recorded for this sample are 150,000 to 200,000 clones; about 93% of them occurred a single time. The top ten clones comprise 0.067% of the sample.

What the study reported, not specific to this receptor: Because the study included a small number of donors, the genetic and exposure-history diversity represented was limited. Naive subsets generally had larger estimated clonotype richness than memory subsets. Sampling was restricted to blood, and TCR repertoires in tissue are likely to differ from TCR repertoires in blood. Higher generation probabilities were observed for clonotypes shared by all four sorted-subset donors than for non-shared clonotypes. About 4.5% of naive CD4, 3.5% of naive CD8, roughly 2.5% of memory CD4, and 0.4% of memory CD8 clonotypes were shared across several donors. Incomplete sequencing was indicated by rarefaction of sorted-subset datasets, despite the large sequencing depth. Pairwise subsampling led to the expectation that sequencing depth would affect the degree of clonotype sharing among donors.

The germline V gene gives CDR1 as KGHSH and CDR2 as LQKENI. V is pared back by 6 bases and J by 4 bases, with 13 bases lying between the germline termini. Its CDR3 holds 14 amino acids, cysteine through phenylalanine. Only CDR3 DNA remains: 42 bases, in frame from the first base. Donors were healthy HIV-negative adults with no recently reported acute infections or vaccinations. All donors were Caucasian adults living in Nashville, Tennessee, USA. CD4+ T cells were enriched by magnetic negative selection; naive cells were then positively selected on CD45RA, and the negative fraction formed the memory subset. Blood was obtained by leukapheresis, after which PBMCs were separated by Ficoll-Histopaque density gradient centrifugation and cryopreserved in liquid nitrogen vapor phase. Purity and quantity of every magnetically sorted T cell population were checked by analytical flow cytometry. From each sorted fraction, genomic DNA was isolated and quantified by UV absorbance on a Nanodrop 2000c.

Points on this clone: The antigen this receptor binds is unknown. Per-base qualities were not stored, and no clone one base away is much larger.

The chain is assembled from TRBV18 and TRBJ2-1; the D gene is possibly TRBD1 or TRBD2, each agreeing over 5 bases. What was sequenced was naive CD4+ T cells sorted from blood. Interpreted using the paper, the cell subset or site label stands for: CD45RA+ positively selected. The TCR sequence derives from a woman in her 30s in good health. The DNA reads as follows: TGTGCCAGCTCCCCCGGGACCGTGTACAATGAGCAGTTCTTC. This codes for CASSPGTVYNEQFF.